Only a few counts were recorded for the clone carrying this TCR beta chain. Each CDR3 protein is one row after TCRdb ran MiXCR on the 5' RACE reads. The profile shows roughly 240,000 distinct CDR3 sequences, roughly 8.2% of them singletons. This sample is drawn from a study of CD8 T cells in ankylosing spondylitis. CDR3 length: 16 amino acids. Germline trimming cut 6 bases from V and 4 bases from J; bases unmatched to any gene: 7. CDR1 and CDR2 (germline): SEHNR, FQNEAQ (reference sequence). The sample comprised blood, either unsorted or a sorted T cell fraction (not recorded which). The sequence was obtained from a female donor with ankylosing spondylitis or in good health (not recorded which). This chain connects TRBV7-9 to TRBJ2-5; 14 nucleotides match TRBD2. The CDR3 protein is CASSDGLAGGGETQYF. In DNA form, the CDR3 reads TGTGCCAGCAGTGACGGACTAGCGGGAGGAGGAGAGACCCAGTACTTC.